This T cell receptor beta chain was sequenced during a study of T cell repertoires in cytomegalovirus infection. Study as a whole: Both recently identified HLA-C-restricted and well-studied HLA-B-restricted CMV epitopes were used in the study. A matching HLA type, together with CMV infection, was signaled by public TCR beta signatures. General study results and limits: Carriers of CMV plus the relevant HLA were identified by cumulative public TCR beta family frequency.

At least ten counts were recorded for this clonotype. Its target is not known. TCRdb independently ran MiXCR on the reads; one entry per CDR3 protein. The data contain around 750,000 distinct CDR3 sequences, approximately 32% of them singletons. This CDR3 comprises 16 residues. Trimming took 2 bases from V and 5 from J; bases not matched to a gene: 9. CDR1 and CDR2 (germline): MNHEY, SVGAGI. The material sequenced was cultured CD8+ T cells from PBMCs, taken from culture after CMV antigen stimulation. The receptor comes from a human donor in good health (CMV status not recorded). Some clones in this sample may be carry-over from other donors' samples. V is TRBV6-5 and J is TRBJ1-1; 9 bases are shared with TRBD1. CDR3 DNA: TGTGCCAGCAGTTACACGAAGACAGGGGGTGGGACTGAAGCTTTCTTT. The encoded protein is CASSYTKTGGGTEAFF.